Below are 29 T cell receptor beta chains sequenced from a single sample in a study of cytomegalovirus exposure and HLA in healthy donors. This PCR relied on a set of 60 Vbeta primers and 13 Jbeta primers. Measured with immunoSEQ multiplex PCR; TCRdb has only the in-frame clones, and not every one. The data show 150,000 to 200,000 clones, with about 80% seen just once and more than 13% held by the top ten. The specimen sequenced was PBMCs. These receptors were obtained from a man aged 50-60 years in good health and CMV-seropositive.

The rearrangement uses TRBV28 and TRBJ1-1, with D tentatively TRBD1 (5 bases). Germline V gives CDR1 MDHEN, CDR2 SYDVKM. CDR3 size: 16 residues. The V end was cut by 2 bases, the J end by 8 bases, with 21 bases between. The DNA for the CDR3 is TGTGCCAGCAGTTTAAGGTCTCAGCGGGGCCTCGGGGAAGCTTTCTTT. Its protein is CASSLRSQRGLGEAFF.

The gene calls are TRBV7-9 and TRBJ2-5; 12 nucleotides line up with TRBD2. The CDR3 contains 15 residues. The germline CDR1 and CDR2 sequences are SEHNR and FQNEAQ (reference sequence). J lost 3 bases, V lost 1 base, and 0 bases had no gene match. The chain's CDR3 is CASSLGTSGKETQYF. CDR3 coding DNA: TGTGCCAGCAGCTTAGGGACTAGCGGGAAAGAGACCCAGTACTTC.

For this clone: The junction does not match germline at one end; this may be a read error. The chain carries TRBV7-9 and TRBJ2-7; 7 bases match TRBD1. Germline V gene sequence: CDR1 SEHNR, CDR2 FQNEAQ (reference sequence). The CDR3 is made up of 16 amino acids. The CDR3 protein is CSSSRTGTESSYEQYF. CDR3 nucleotide sequence: TGTTCCAGCAGCCGAACCGGGACAGAGTCCTCCTACGAGCAGTACTTC.

The chain recombines TRBV5-1 with TRBJ2-5, with 8 bases lining up with TRBD1. CDR1 and CDR2 from the germline V gene are SGHRS and YFSETQ. The CDR3 spans 15 residues. With V trimmed by 1 base and J by 5 bases, 7 bases remained unmatched. CDR3 loop: CASSLSRGLTETQYF. CDR3 nucleotide sequence: TGCGCCAGCAGCTTGTCCAGGGGGCTGACGGAGACCCAGTACTTC.

V is TRBV19 and J is TRBJ1-2; TRBD1 might be the D (6 bases). The CDR3 sequence is 12 residues long. V lost 7 bases and J 8 bases, leaving 14 bases between the germline ends. From germline, CDR1 is LNHDA and CDR2 SQIVND (reference sequence). Here the CDR3 reads CASTLTGFGYTF. CDR3 sequence (DNA): TGTGCCAGTACCCTAACAGGGTTCGGCTACACCTTC.

The chain uses TRBV6-5 and TRBJ2-2; 8 bases are a match to TRBD1. The CDR3 extends over 16 amino acids. Germline CDR1 reads MNHEY; CDR2 reads SVGAGI. V lost 4 bases and J lost 1; bases outside the gene matches: 5. CDR3: CASSFLGTGNTGELFF. DNA for the CDR3: TGTGCCAGCAGTTTCCTCGGGACAGGGAACACCGGGGAGCTGTTTTTT.

The V and J genes are TRBV6-5 and TRBJ1-6, with a tentative D call TRBD1 (6 bases). The CDR3 sequence is 14 residues long. V was clipped by 6 bases and J by 7 bases, with 13 bases between them. CDR1 and CDR2 from the germline V gene are MNHEY and SVGAGI. CDR3 protein: CASSQGKVNSPLHF. The CDR3 nucleotides are TGTGCCAGCAGCCAGGGGAAAGTGAATTCACCCCTCCACTTT.

The CDR3: CASSPVNRGGITGELFF. The CDR3 nucleotides read TGTGCCAGCAGCCCCGTTAATCGGGGGGGCATCACCGGGGAGCTGTTTTTT. V gene TRBV7-3 combines with J gene TRBJ2-2, with 8 bases fitting TRBD2. The V and J ends lost 5 bases and 4 bases, in that order; junction bases with no gene match: 12. Per germline, CDR1 SGHTA and CDR2 FQGTGA. The CDR3 sequence is 17 residues long.

The CDR3 loop reads CASSLAVTGFEKLFF. In nucleotides, the CDR3 is TGCGCCAGCAGCTTGGCCGTGACAGGGTTCGAAAAACTGTTTTTT. V gene TRBV5-1 combines with J gene TRBJ1-4; 7 positions match TRBD1. Germline CDR1 SGHRS, CDR2 YFSETQ. The CDR3 covers 15 residues. The V segment lost 0 bases and the J segment 8 bases; nucleotides outside the gene matches: 7.

This chain uses TRBV28 with TRBJ2-2; 9 bases line up with TRBD2. Germline V CDR1 and CDR2: MDHEN, SYDVKM. J was trimmed by 5 bases and V by 1 base; bases with no gene match: 11. The CDR3 sequence is 18 residues long. The CDR3 loop is CASSLSRGTSTDTGELFF. CDR3 DNA: TGTGCCAGCAGTTTATCGCGGGGGACTAGCACCGATACCGGGGAGCTGTTTTTT.

CDR3 in amino acids: CASSEWVVWQGYGYTF. The CDR3 bases are TGTGCCAGCAGTGAATGGGTAGTGTGGCAGGGGTATGGCTACACCTTC. This chain joins TRBV6-1 and TRBJ1-2; weak D call: TRBD1 (6 bases). Looked up from germline, CDR1 is MNHNS and CDR2 is SASEGT. The ends were cut back, 2 bases at V and 5 bases at J, with 18 bases in the middle. The CDR3 consists of 16 residues.

The chain couples TRBV11-2 to TRBJ1-6; 7 bases map to TRBD1. The V segment lost 3 bases and the J segment 4 bases; nucleotides outside the gene matches: 0. There are 14 residues in the CDR3. CDR1 is SGHAT, CDR2 FQNNGV, per germline. The CDR3 nucleotides are TGTGCCAGCAGCTTCAGGGGGTATAATTCACCCCTCCACTTT. It codes for CASSFRGYNSPLHF.

The chain combines TRBV15 with TRBJ1-5; maybe TRBD1 (6 bases). The CDR3 is made up of 13 amino acids. Germline values: CDR1 LNHNV, CDR2 YYDKDF (reference sequence). V was trimmed by 6 bases and J by 4 bases, leaving 10 bases between them. The CDR3 spells CATSGQTNQPQHF. The CDR3 coding sequence is TGTGCCACCAGTGGACAGACTAATCAGCCCCAGCATTTT.

V gene TRBV5-1 combines with J gene TRBJ1-6; no reliable D call. The V gene's germline CDR1 is SGHRS and CDR2 YFSETQ. The germline V and J ends were trimmed by 0 bases and 7 bases, with 8 bases remaining between them. The length of the CDR3 is 14 residues. Here the CDR3 reads CASSLELMNSPLHF. CDR3 in DNA: TGCGCCAGCAGCTTGGAACTGATGAATTCACCCCTCCACTTT.

The V call is TRBV2, the J call TRBJ1-2; 7 bases are a match to TRBD1. Germline lookup yields CDR1 SNHLY and CDR2 FYNNEI. This CDR3 is built from 14 residues. J was trimmed by 6 bases and V by 4 bases; bases with no gene match: 8. CDR3 amino acids: CASSGQGRFDGYTF. The CDR3 DNA reads TGTGCCAGCAGTGGACAGGGCAGGTTCGATGGCTACACCTTC.

This chain connects TRBV27 to TRBJ2-1; 10 bases are shared with TRBD2. CDR3 length equals 14 residues. Germline V lookup: CDR1 MNHEY, CDR2 SMNVEV (reference sequence). Trimming removed 3 bases from V and 8 bases from J; junction bases left unmatched: 4. The DNA of the CDR3 is TGTGCCAGCAGTTTCTTAGCGGGGGGTGATGAGCAGTTCTTC. Encoded protein: CASSFLAGGDEQFF.

This clone was seen once. The rearrangement uses TRBV10-2 and TRBJ1-4; the D gene is possibly TRBD1 (5 bases). The CDR3 spans 15 residues. V shed 6 bases and J shed 2 bases, with 13 bases lying between them. Looked up from germline, CDR1 is WSHSY and CDR2 is SAAADI. The CDR3: CASSGGGWTNEKLFF. In DNA form, the CDR3 reads TGCGCCAGCAGCGGGGGGGGTTGGACTAATGAAAAACTGTTTTTT.

This clone showed up just once. The chain joins TRBV28 to TRBJ1-6, with D maybe TRBD1 (5 bases). CDR1 is MDHEN and CDR2 is SYDVKM in the germline V gene. Trimming shortened V by 2 bases and J by 6 bases, and 14 bases separated the two germline ends. The CDR3 consists of 16 residues. CDR3 nucleotides: TGTGCCAGCAGTTTAGCCCCGCGGGGGGGTAATTCACCCCTCCACTTT. Its protein is CASSLAPRGGNSPLHF.

V and J are TRBV28 and TRBJ1-2, with 7 bases identical to TRBD1. Germline values: CDR1 MDHEN, CDR2 SYDVKM. Unmatched junction bases numbered 13, after V lost 3 bases and J lost 3 bases. The CDR3 sequence is 17 residues long. The DNA for the CDR3 is TGTGCCAGCAGTTTCCCAAAACAGGGGATCCCACACTATGGCTACACCTTC. Translation gives CASSFPKQGIPHYGYTF.

This clone has only a few counts. The chain carries TRBV6-5 and TRBJ1-1, with a possible D match to TRBD1 (6 bases). The V gene lost 10 bases and the J gene lost 4 bases, with 16 bases spanning the gap. Germline CDR1 reads MNHEY; CDR2 reads SVGAGI. CDR3 length: 13 residues. CDR3 in DNA: TGTGCCACCCATCGTGGGGGGGCCACTGAAGCTTTCTTT. It translates to CATHRGGATEAFF.

The CDR3 here is CASSEPPGGVGQYV. The CDR3 region has the DNA TGTGCCAGCAGCGAGCCCCCTGGGGGGGTTGGGCAGTACGTC. V and J are TRBV25-1 and TRBJ2-7; 7 bases are shared with TRBD2. Germline values: CDR1 MGHDK, CDR2 SYGVNS. V trimming: 6 bases; J trimming: 9 bases; junction bases outside the gene matches: 14. The CDR3 is 14 residues long.

The chain joins TRBV10-3 to TRBJ1-4; D ambiguous. This CDR3 is 14 amino acids long. Germline V gene lookup returns CDR1 ENHRY and CDR2 SYGVKD. Trimming left V 3 bases short and J 1 base short, with 6 bases between. In nucleotides, the CDR3 is TGTGCCATCAGTGACCCTAAAACTAATGAAAAACTGTTTTTT. Protein: CAISDPKTNEKLFF.

The chain recombines TRBV23-1 with TRBJ2-7; D perhaps matches TRBD1 (5 bases). TRBV23-1 belongs to the ORF category, with a function that is uncertain. With 2 bases removed from V and 4 bases from J, the gap between germline ends came to 15 bases. CDR3 length equals 15 residues. The CDR3 DNA follows: TGCGCCAGCAGTCAAAAAGGGGTCTCGACTTACGAGCAGTACGTC. Translated: CASSQKGVSTYEQYV.

The chain employs TRBV5-1 and TRBJ2-7, with 9 bases lining up with TRBD1. CDR1 SGHRS and CDR2 YFSETQ come from the germline V gene. Germline trimming cut 0 bases from V and 2 bases from J; bases unmatched to any gene: 3. The CDR3 spans 15 residues. CDR3 sequence reads: CASSLAGQGPYEQYF. CDR3 nucleotide sequence: TGCGCCAGCAGCTTGGCGGGACAGGGTCCCTACGAGCAGTACTTC. Using reference TRBV5-1 and TRBJ2-7 for the parts outside the CDR3, the full variable domain is KAGVTQTPRYLIKTRGQQVTLSCSPISGHRSVSWYQQTPGQGLQFLFEYFSETQRNKGNFPGRFSGRQFSNSRSEMNVSTLELGDSALYLCASSLAGQGPYEQYFGPGTRLTVT.

This clone was observed a handful of times. The chain has TRBV5-1 and TRBJ2-3; 10 nucleotides align to TRBD2. With V trimmed by 0 bases and J by 1 base, 8 bases remained unmatched. The germline gives CDR1 SGHRS, CDR2 YFSETQ. The CDR3 spans 18 residues. The CDR3: CASSLAQRGGLGTDTQYF. The CDR3 DNA is TGCGCCAGCAGCTTGGCCCAGCGGGGGGGCCTGGGCACAGATACGCAGTATTTT.

This chain uses TRBV9 with TRBJ2-2; 10 bases are a match to TRBD1. V lost 0 bases, J lost 8 bases, and 4 bases stayed unmatched. The germline V gene encodes CDR1 SGDLS and CDR2 YYNGEE. This CDR3 spans 15 amino acids. CDR3 region: CASSVGQGAEGELFF. The DNA of the CDR3 is TGTGCCAGCAGCGTAGGACAGGGGGCGGAAGGGGAGCTGTTTTTT.

The chain carries TRBV7-8 and TRBJ1-2; 9 bases align to TRBD1. The CDR3 loop spans 13 amino acids. V lost 5 bases and J lost 7; bases outside the gene matches: 5. CDR1 and CDR2 from the germline V gene are SGHVS and FQNEAQ. The CDR3 protein is CASSQQGASGYTF. CDR3 nucleotides: TGTGCCAGCAGCCAACAGGGGGCCTCTGGCTACACCTTC.

The rearrangement joins TRBV6-5 to TRBJ1-5, with 9 bases identical to TRBD1. The J segment lost 4 bases and the V segment lost 7 bases, leaving 8 bases of the junction unmatched. Germline-derived CDR1 and CDR2 are MNHEY and SVGAGI. This CDR3 is built from 15 residues. The CDR3: CASKADRGENQPQHF. CDR3 coding DNA: TGTGCCAGCAAGGCAGACAGGGGGGAAAATCAGCCCCAGCATTTT.

The V call is TRBV9, the J call TRBJ2-3; 9 bases are shared with TRBD2. The CDR3 covers 15 residues. The V gene end was trimmed by 5 bases and the J gene end by 4 bases; junction bases not matched to a gene: 8. Germline V gene sequence: CDR1 SGDLS, CDR2 YYNGEE. The CDR3 nucleotides read TGTGCCAGCAGTGGGGGCGGGGGGGGTCCAGATACGCAGTATTTT. Translated, it gives CASSGGGGGPDTQYF.